The 28 T cell receptor beta chains reported below all come from one sample, sequenced in a study of response to subunit inactivated influenza vaccine. One entry per CDR3 protein results from TCRdb running MiXCR on the RT-PCR reads. The data hold roughly 500,000 distinct CDR3 sequences, with roughly 23% observed a single time. The starting material was CD4+ T cells sorted from PBMCs, obtained 5 to 6 days after vaccination. These receptors originate from a man in his fifties or sixties who received an inactivated influenza vaccine.

This clonotype was picked up a small number of times. J is TRBJ2-7 and V is TRBV3-1; TRBD2 aligns across 10 bases. This CDR3 has 16 residues. Germline loops: CDR1 LGHDT, CDR2 YNNKEL (reference sequence). The V and J ends lost 6 bases and 3 bases, in that order; junction bases with no gene match: 11. CDR3 amino acids: CASSLTGTSAVYEQYF. DNA for the CDR3: TGTGCCAGCAGTTTGACCGGGACTAGCGCGGTCTACGAGCAGTACTTC.

The rearrangement uses TRBV12-3 or TRBV12-4 and TRBJ1-5; 9 positions match TRBD1. Trimming removed 3 bases from V and 7 bases from J; junction bases left unmatched: 7. There are 15 residues in the CDR3. The CDR3 sequence is CASSFGTGSEQPQHF. The CDR3 bases are TGTGCCAGCAGTTTCGGGACAGGGAGTGAACAGCCCCAGCATTTT.

This clonotype showed up many times. The chain joins TRBV5-1 to TRBJ2-7; the match to TRBD2 covers 8 bases. This CDR3 has 15 residues. J gave up 6 bases and V 4 bases, and 12 bases lay outside the gene matches. The V gene's germline CDR1 is SGHRS and CDR2 YFSETQ. CDR3 coding DNA: TGCGCCAGCAGCCCAGGACTAGCCGTCGACCTCGAGCAGTACTTC. It translates to CASSPGLAVDLEQYF. Together with reference TRBV5-1 and TRBJ2-7, the CDR3 gives the full variable domain: KAGVTQTPRYLIKTRGQQVTLSCSPISGHRSVSWYQQTPGQGLQFLFEYFSETQRNKGNFPGRFSGRQFSNSRSEMNVSTLELGDSALYLCASSPGLAVDLEQYFGPGTRLTVT.

This clonotype turned up a few times. This sequence joins TRBV4-1 and TRBJ2-7; unclear D gene. Germline lookup yields CDR1 MGHRA and CDR2 YSYEKL. The CDR3 has 15 amino acids. V lost 0 bases and J lost 4, with 13 bases in between. CDR3 DNA sequence: TGCGCCAGCAGCCAAGATACCCGGGTTCGGTACGAGCAGTACTTC. Translating gives CASSQDTRVRYEQYF.

The V and J genes are TRBV10-3 and TRBJ2-5, with D perhaps matching TRBD1 (5 bases). The CDR3 runs to 13 residues. Germline V gene lookup returns CDR1 ENHRY and CDR2 SYGVKD. Trimming removed 6 bases from V and 5 bases from J, with 13 bases in between. The CDR3 region has the DNA TGTGCCATCAGCATGACAGCCCCCGAGACCCAGTACTTC. The encoded protein is CAISMTAPETQYF.

Note on this clonotype: The junction departs from germline at one end; a sequencing error may be responsible. The CDR3 DNA reads TGTGCCAGCAGTTTCCTCGGCGGACGCAGCCAAGAGGCCCAGTACTTC. As protein: CASSFLGGRSQEAQYF. The chain combines TRBV12-3 or TRBV12-4 with TRBJ2-5; D gene uncertain. The CDR3 has 16 residues.

The chain couples TRBV3-1 to TRBJ2-3; 7 nucleotides line up with TRBD2. Germline CDR1 reads LGHDT; CDR2 reads YNNKEL (reference sequence). The CDR3 runs 17 residues. V dropped 0 bases and J dropped 2; count of bases not matched to a gene: 8. The CDR3 loop is CASSQDRPAGSTDTQYF. Here the CDR3 DNA reads TGTGCCAGCAGCCAAGATCGACCAGCGGGGTCCACAGATACGCAGTATTTT.

This clonotype turned up a few times. The chain employs TRBV20-1 and TRBJ1-2; 8 bases are shared with TRBD1. The CDR3 totals 14 residues. V gave up 3 bases and J gave up 7 bases; unmatched junction bases: 10. Germline CDR1 DFQATT, CDR2 SNEGSKA (reference sequence). The CDR3 loop reads CSARSPTGVGGYTF. In nucleotides, the CDR3 is TGCAGTGCTAGGTCCCCGACAGGGGTGGGTGGCTACACCTTC.

This clonotype appeared many times. V is TRBV12-3 or TRBV12-4 and J is TRBJ2-1; 8 positions agree with TRBD1. The trim removed 5 bases at V and 9 bases at J, leaving 3 bases unmatched. The CDR3 covers 12 residues. This CDR3 reads CASSHGTGEQFF. The CDR3 bases are TGTGCCAGCAGTCACGGGACAGGTGAGCAGTTCTTC.

The gene calls are TRBV12-3 or TRBV12-4 and TRBJ1-2; 8 bases match TRBD1. V lost 5 bases, J lost 0 bases, and 8 bases stayed unmatched. The CDR3 is 16 residues long. This CDR3 reads CASSDGTGTANYGYTF. The CDR3 DNA reads as TGTGCCAGCAGTGACGGGACAGGAACCGCTAACTATGGCTACACCTTC.

The chain combines TRBV24-1 with TRBJ2-3; 7 nucleotides align to TRBD1. The CDR3 contains 20 residues. Germline V gene sequence: CDR1 KGHDR, CDR2 SFDVKD. The trim removed 3 bases at V and 2 bases at J, leaving 19 bases unmatched. The CDR3 bases are TGTGCCACCAGTGATGCGCAAACCCGGGACAGTTCCAAAACCACAGATACGCAGTATTTT. Its translation is CATSDAQTRDSSKTTDTQYF.

The chain uses TRBV18 and TRBJ2-1; 8 bases are a match to TRBD2. Losses at the gene ends were 3 bases for V and 10 bases for J; bases not matched to a gene: 11. Germline lookup yields CDR1 KGHSH and CDR2 LQKENI. The CDR3 runs 15 residues. CDR3 sequence reads: CASSPGLALYGEQFF. CDR3 nucleotides: TGTGCCAGCTCACCTGGACTAGCCCTCTACGGCGAGCAGTTCTTC.

The chain carries TRBV4-3 and TRBJ2-6; D unresolved. Germline V lookup: CDR1 LGHNA, CDR2 YSLEER. V dropped 1 base and J dropped 4 bases, with 8 bases sitting between them. CDR3 length: 15 amino acids. The CDR3 coding sequence is TGCGCCAGCAGCCAAGGCGTGCGGGGGGCCAACGTCCTGACTTTC. This gives the protein CASSQGVRGANVLTF.

Concerning this clonotype itself: Its ends do not fully match the called genes, so a read error is possible. The chain employs TRBV6-9 and TRBJ1-6, with D possibly TRBD1 on 5 matching bases. This CDR3 comprises 14 residues. Per germline, CDR1 MNHGY and CDR2 SVAAGI. The CDR3 loop reads CASSFRAAGTRGPF. The CDR3 nucleotides are TGTGCCAGCAGTTTCCGAGCCGCCGGGACCCGAGGTCCTTTT.

The rearrangement links TRBV5-1 to TRBJ2-5; 8 bases line up with TRBD1. The CDR3 sequence is 16 residues long. V was clipped by 3 bases and J by 4 bases; unmatched bases: 11. The V gene's germline CDR1 is SGHRS and CDR2 YFSETQ. Written as DNA, the CDR3 is TGCGCCAGCAGCTCCCAGGGGGCACAACCGGGAGAGACCCAGTACTTC. It encodes CASSSQGAQPGETQYF.

CDR3 coding DNA: TGTGCCAGCAGTTTAGCGAGGCAGGGATCCTACGAGCAGTACTTC. Residues: CASSLARQGSYEQYF. This chain connects TRBV12-3 or TRBV12-4 to TRBJ2-7; TRBD1 is a possible D gene (5 bases). V was clipped by 0 bases and J by 1 base, with 10 bases between them. The CDR3 contains 15 residues.

The chain carries TRBV20-1 and TRBJ2-5, with D possibly TRBD2 on 6 matching bases. The CDR3 is 13 amino acids. V was trimmed by 4 bases and J by 5 bases, leaving 14 bases between them. Germline V lookup: CDR1 DFQATT, CDR2 SNEGSKA (reference sequence). The DNA of the CDR3 is TGCAGTGCTATGGCGACTAGTCGGGAGACCCAGTACTTC. Translation: CSAMATSRETQYF.

This chain links TRBV20-1 with TRBJ2-7, with unresolved D. Deletions cut 3 bases from V and 4 bases from J, with 7 bases between. In germline, CDR1 is DFQATT, CDR2 SNEGSKA (reference sequence). The CDR3 spans 11 residues. CDR3 bases: TGCAGTGCTAGTCTGGGATACGAGCAGTACTTC. This gives the protein CSASLGYEQYF.

This clonotype was detected a few times. The chain recombines TRBV10-3 with TRBJ1-5; 9 positions match TRBD1. CDR1 and CDR2 (germline): ENHRY, SYGVKD. This CDR3 has 14 amino acids. With 6 bases clipped from V and 2 bases from J, the junction kept 2 bases outside the gene matches. The chain's CDR3 is CAISGDRGNQPQHF. CDR3 nucleotides: TGTGCCATCAGCGGGGACAGGGGCAATCAGCCCCAGCATTTT.

This chain uses TRBV20-1 with TRBJ2-7; the D is unclear. Trimming pared 1 base from V and 2 bases from J, leaving 9 bases between. CDR1 is DFQATT, CDR2 SNEGSKA, per germline (reference sequence). The CDR3 has 13 amino acids. CDR3 nucleotides: TGCAGTGCTAGAGGTCCAGGAACCTACGAGCAGTACTTC. Translating gives CSARGPGTYEQYF.

This sequence joins TRBV6-6 and TRBJ1-2; no firm D call. Germline-derived CDR1 and CDR2 are MNHNY and SVGAGI (reference sequence). Trimming pared 10 bases from V and 4 bases from J, leaving 10 bases between. CDR3 size: 11 residues. Here the CDR3 reads CATLQVYGYTF. Here the CDR3 DNA reads TGTGCCACCCTCCAGGTCTATGGCTACACCTTC.

The genes are TRBV4-1 and TRBJ1-6, with D possibly matching TRBD1 (5 bases). Trimming shortened V by 0 bases and J by 10 bases, and 16 bases separated the two germline ends. This CDR3 is built from 16 residues. The germline gives CDR1 MGHRA, CDR2 YSYEKL. The CDR3 region is CASSQDGAARASPLHF. DNA of the CDR3: TGCGCCAGCAGCCAAGATGGGGCGGCTAGAGCATCACCCCTCCACTTT.

This clonotype turned up a few times. CDR3 bases: TGTGCCAGCAGCTTCTCCTCCCCCGGGGAGCTGTTTTTT. As protein: CASSFSSPGELFF. The chain combines TRBV5-6 with TRBJ2-2; D remains ambiguous. Germline-derived CDR1 and CDR2 are SGHDT and YYEEEE. The CDR3 is 13 residues long. V was trimmed by 2 bases and J by 6 bases, leaving 8 bases between them.

CDR3 DNA: TGTGCCAGCAGCTTAATCCGGGACCACCACAATGAGCAGTTCTTC. Its translation: CASSLIRDHHNEQFF. The chain has TRBV11-2 and TRBJ2-1; D possibly matches TRBD1 or TRBD2 (5 bases each). V was trimmed by 2 bases and J by 5 bases, leaving 13 bases between them. The germline V gene has CDR1 SGHAT and CDR2 FQNNGV. The length of the CDR3 is 15 residues.

The V and J genes are TRBV6-2 or TRBV6-3 and TRBJ2-5; TRBD2 matches at 12 bases. J was trimmed by 5 bases and V by 2 bases; bases with no gene match: 3. The germline V gene encodes CDR1 MNHEY and CDR2 SVGEGT. The CDR3 loop spans 15 amino acids. The CDR3 DNA follows: TGTGCCAGCAGTTACGGTGGACTAGCGGGGGAGACCCAGTACTTC. Protein product: CASSYGGLAGETQYF.

This clonotype was observed a handful of times. The chain uses TRBV5-5 and TRBJ2-5; no clear D gene. Germline CDR1 reads SGHKS; CDR2 reads YYEKEE (reference sequence). There are 16 residues in the CDR3. Between the trimmed V and J ends, which lost 4 bases and 5 bases, there was a span of 21 bases. CDR3 protein: CASSLDPNRNWETQYF. CDR3 sequence (DNA): TGTGCCAGCAGCCTAGACCCGAATAGGAATTGGGAGACCCAGTACTTC.

The chain joins TRBV7-2 to TRBJ1-6; 7 nucleotides line up with TRBD1. The CDR3 is made up of 17 amino acids. V shed 5 bases and J 9 bases; nucleotides not matched to a gene: 16. Germline V lookup: CDR1 SGHTA, CDR2 FQGNSA. CDR3 amino acids: CASSRGQAGWEVSPLHF. The CDR3 coding sequence is TGTGCCAGCAGCCGTGGACAGGCCGGATGGGAAGTTTCACCCCTCCACTTT.

This clonotype was counted a few times. The chain recombines TRBV20-1 with TRBJ2-7; TRBD1 matches at 7 bases. This CDR3 has 14 amino acids. Germline values: CDR1 DFQATT, CDR2 SNEGSKA (reference sequence). V was pared by 2 bases and J by 3 bases, with 7 bases of the junction left unmatched. The DNA for the CDR3 is TGCAGTGCTAGATCCGGGACAGCCATCTACGAGCAGTACTTC. This encodes CSARSGTAIYEQYF.